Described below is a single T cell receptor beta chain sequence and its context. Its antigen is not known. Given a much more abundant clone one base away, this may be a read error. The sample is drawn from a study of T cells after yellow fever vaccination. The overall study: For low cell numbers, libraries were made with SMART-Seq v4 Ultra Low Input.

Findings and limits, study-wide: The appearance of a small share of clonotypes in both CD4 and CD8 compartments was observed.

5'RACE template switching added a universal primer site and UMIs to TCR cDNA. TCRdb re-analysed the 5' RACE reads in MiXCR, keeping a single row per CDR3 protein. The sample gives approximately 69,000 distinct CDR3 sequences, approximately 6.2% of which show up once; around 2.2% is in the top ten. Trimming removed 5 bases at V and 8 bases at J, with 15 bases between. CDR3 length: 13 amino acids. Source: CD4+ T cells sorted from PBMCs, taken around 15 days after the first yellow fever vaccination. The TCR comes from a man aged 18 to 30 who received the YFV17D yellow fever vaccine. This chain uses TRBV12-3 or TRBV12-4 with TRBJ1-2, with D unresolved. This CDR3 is CASSLHRHGGYTF. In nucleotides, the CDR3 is TGTGCCAGCAGTCTACATCGACATGGCGGCTACACCTTC.